The entry that follows covers one T cell receptor (beta chain) sequence. The data were obtained in a study of blood T cells in healthy people across ages. A sample-barcoded 5' primer and a J-beta primer mix were used in a second PCR of roughly 7 to 11 cycles. From the 5' RACE reads, TCRdb called clonotypes with MiXCR, one entry per CDR3 protein. The profile shows approximately 800,000 distinct CDR3 sequences, around 36% of them singletons. With 6 bases clipped from V and 0 bases from J, the junction kept 6 bases outside the gene matches. Germline V gives CDR1 SGHTA, CDR2 FQGNSA. The CDR3 totals 15 residues.

The TCR originated in a man younger than 35 in good health. The V call is TRBV7-2, the J call TRBJ1-1; TRBD1 agrees at 8 bases. Sequenced input: blood. CDR3 loop: CASSLQGALNTEAFF. The CDR3, as DNA: TGTGCCAGCAGTCTGCAGGGGGCACTGAACACTGAAGCTTTCTTT. The entire variable domain, with the rest obtained from reference TRBV7-2 and TRBJ1-1, is as follows: GAGVSQSPSNKVTEKGKDVELRCDPISGHTALYWYRQSLGQGLEFLIYFQGNSAPDKSGLPSDRFSAERTGGSVSTLTIQRTQQEDSAVYLCASSLQGALNTEAFFGQGTRLTVV.